One and the same sample provided the 12 T cell receptor beta chains below, sequenced in a study of T cell responses to AZD1222 COVID-19 vaccine. Repertoires were generated with immunoSEQ multiplex PCR, while TCRdb's copy carries only in-frame clones and drops some. Of some 55,000 clones listed, roughly 90% are singletons. The sample here was peripheral blood, taken on day 0 of AZD1222 vaccination. The receptors here all came from an adult in good health.

The chain couples TRBV29-1 to TRBJ1-2; D is unclear. This CDR3 contains 12 residues. V lost 1 base, J lost 3 bases, and 6 bases lay in between. Germline assignment: CDR1 SQVTM and CDR2 ANQGSEA. CDR3 sequence reads: CSVEGRHYGYTF. CDR3 bases: TGCAGCGTTGAAGGCAGACACTATGGCTACACCTTC. The full variable domain, completed using reference TRBV29-1 and TRBJ1-2, is SAVISQKPSRDICQRGTSLTIQCQVDSQVTMMFWYRQQPGQSLTLIATANQGSEATYESGFVIDKFPISRPNLTFSTLTVSNMSPEDSSIYLCSVEGRHYGYTFGSGTRLTVV.

The J gene is TRBJ2-1, the V gene TRBV15, with 8 positions matching TRBD2. The CDR3 is 17 amino acids. Trimming at V came to 0 bases and at J to 5 bases, leaving 9 bases not matched to a gene. Germline V gene lookup returns CDR1 LNHNV and CDR2 YYDKDF (reference sequence). CDR3 sequence: CATSRDWTGGANNEQFF. CDR3 DNA sequence: TGTGCCACCAGCAGAGATTGGACGGGAGGGGCCAACAATGAGCAGTTCTTC.

The rearrangement joins TRBV11-1 to TRBJ1-1; D is undetermined. V was pared by 5 bases and J by 1 base, with 14 bases between. The CDR3 sequence is 15 residues long. Germline CDR1 and CDR2: SGHAT and FQDESV (reference sequence). CDR3 amino acids: CASSPRRQQNTEAFF. CDR3 coding DNA: TGTGCCAGCAGCCCCAGGAGGCAGCAGAACACTGAAGCTTTCTTT.

The V call is TRBV19, the J call TRBJ1-1; 7 bases agree with TRBD1. The CDR3 length is 14 residues. Germline assignment: CDR1 LNHDA and CDR2 SQIVND (reference sequence). The V segment lost 7 bases and the J segment 6 bases; nucleotides outside the gene matches: 11. The CDR3 region has the DNA TGTGCCAGTAAGTGGGACAGTCGGAGGTCTGAAGCTTTCTTT. This codes for CASKWDSRRSEAFF. Complete variable domain (other parts from reference TRBV19 and TRBJ1-1): DGGITQSPKYLFRKEGQNVTLSCEQNLNHDAMYWYRQDPGQGLRLIYYSQIVNDFQKGDIAEGYSVSREKKESFPLTVTSAQKNPTAFYLCASKWDSRRSEAFFGQGTRLTVV.

V is TRBV10-1 and J is TRBJ2-3, with 7 nucleotides matching TRBD2. The CDR3 covers 15 residues. The junction had 9 bases not matched to a gene; V was cut back by 4 bases and J by 5 bases. Germline values: CDR1 WNHNN, CDR2 SYGVQD (reference sequence). CDR3 in DNA: TGCGCCAGCAGTGCCGGGACGGCGGGGGAAGATACGCAGTATTTT. Translating gives CASSAGTAGEDTQYF.

The V and J genes are TRBV13 and TRBJ2-7, with 7 bases matching TRBD2. CDR3 size: 15 residues. Looked up from germline, CDR1 is PRHDT and CDR2 is FYEKMQ (reference sequence). The ends lost 0 bases at V and 1 base at J; junction bases unmatched: 3. CDR3 residues: CASSLGGTISYEQYF. Written as DNA, the CDR3 is TGTGCCAGCAGCTTAGGTGGGACTATTTCCTACGAGCAGTACTTC.

The chain couples TRBV2 to TRBJ1-4; no firm D call. CDR3 length: 13 residues. Germline V gene data show CDR1 as SNHLY and CDR2 as FYNNEI. Deletions cut 6 bases from V and 4 bases from J, with 9 bases between. The CDR3 DNA is TGTGCCAGCAGGGACGGGAATAATGAAAAACTGTTTTTT. The encoded protein is CASRDGNNEKLFF.

The chain combines TRBV3-1 (or the pseudogene TRBV3-2) with TRBJ2-7, with D tentatively TRBD1 (5 bases). The V end lost 5 bases, the J end lost 2 bases, and 22 bases lay between the germline ends. Germline V gene data show CDR1 as LGHDT and CDR2 as YNNKEL (reference sequence). The CDR3 sequence is 17 residues long. CDR3 region: CASSGELQFDRAYEQYF. CDR3 bases: TGTGCCAGCAGCGGTGAACTTCAATTTGACAGAGCCTACGAGCAGTACTTC.

This clone was seen once. The chain couples TRBV28 to TRBJ1-1; weak D call: TRBD1 (5 bases). This CDR3 has 14 amino acids. Germline V lookup: CDR1 MDHEN, CDR2 SYDVKM. Trimming left V 6 bases short and J 11 bases short, with 22 bases between. The CDR3 DNA sequence: TGTGCCAGCAGCTTAGGACACCTTACGGATGGGGCTTTCTTT. It is translated as CASSLGHLTDGAFF.

The rearrangement joins TRBV28 to TRBJ1-5, with D tentatively TRBD1 (5 bases). The V gene's germline CDR1 is MDHEN and CDR2 SYDVKM. Trimming shortened V by 4 bases and J by 2 bases, and 9 bases separated the two germline ends. The length of the CDR3 is 14 residues. The CDR3 region has the DNA TGTGCCAGCAGTTCGGGGGACGGCAATCAGCCCCAGCATTTT. This encodes CASSSGDGNQPQHF. The whole variable domain, filled in from reference TRBV28 and TRBJ1-5, reads DVKVTQSSRYLVKRTGEKVFLECVQDMDHENMFWYRQDPGLGLRLIYFSYDVKMKEKGDIPEGYSVSREKKERFSLILESASTNQTSMYLCASSSGDGNQPQHFGDGTRLSIL.

The chain is built from TRBV6-5 and TRBJ2-2; D may be TRBD2 (5 bases). The CDR3 sequence is 13 residues long. V was clipped by 8 bases and J by 1 base, with 8 bases between them. CDR1 is MNHEY and CDR2 is SVGAGI in the germline V gene. The CDR3 DNA sequence: TGTGCCAGCCTAGCCCTGAACACCGGGGAGCTGTTTTTT. Translation: CASLALNTGELFF.

The gene calls are TRBV6-5 and TRBJ2-1; 9 nucleotides match TRBD2. The J segment lost 5 bases and the V segment lost 6 bases, leaving 5 bases of the junction unmatched. This CDR3 contains 14 residues. CDR1 is MNHEY and CDR2 is SVGAGI in the germline V gene. The CDR3 bases are TGTGCCAGCAGGACGGGACTAGCCCACAATGAGCAGTTCTTC. It encodes CASRTGLAHNEQFF.